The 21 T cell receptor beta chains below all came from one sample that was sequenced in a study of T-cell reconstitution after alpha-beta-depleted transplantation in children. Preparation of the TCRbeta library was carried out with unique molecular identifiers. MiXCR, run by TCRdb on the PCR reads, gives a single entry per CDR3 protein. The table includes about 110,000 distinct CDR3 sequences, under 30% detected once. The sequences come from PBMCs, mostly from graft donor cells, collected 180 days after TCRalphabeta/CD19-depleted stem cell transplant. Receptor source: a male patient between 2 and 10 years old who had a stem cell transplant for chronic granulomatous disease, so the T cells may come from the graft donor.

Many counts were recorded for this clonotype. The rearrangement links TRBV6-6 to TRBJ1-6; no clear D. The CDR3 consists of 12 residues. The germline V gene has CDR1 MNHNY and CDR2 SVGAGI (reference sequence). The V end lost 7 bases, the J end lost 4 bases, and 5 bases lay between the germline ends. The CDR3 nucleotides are TGTGCCAGCACCCAGTATAATTCACCCCTCCACTTT. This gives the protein CASTQYNSPLHF.

The CDR3 loop reads CASSSLLASSYNEQFF. In DNA, the CDR3 is TGTGCCAGCAGCTCCCTACTAGCGAGCTCCTACAATGAGCAGTTCTTC. The rearrangement links TRBV6-1 to TRBJ2-1; 7 bases map to TRBD2. Trimming cost V 6 bases and J 0 bases; bases outside gene matches: 8. This CDR3 comprises 16 residues. Per the germline V gene, CDR1 is MNHNS and CDR2 is SASEGT.

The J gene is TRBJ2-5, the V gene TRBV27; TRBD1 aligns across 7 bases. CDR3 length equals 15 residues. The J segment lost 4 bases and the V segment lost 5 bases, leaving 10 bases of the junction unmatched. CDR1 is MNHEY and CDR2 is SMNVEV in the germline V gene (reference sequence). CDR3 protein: CASSAGGGRGETQYF. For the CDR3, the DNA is TGTGCCAGCAGTGCAGGGGGTGGCCGCGGAGAGACCCAGTACTTC.

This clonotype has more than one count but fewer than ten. This chain's CDR3 is CSVEPTVSNYGYTF. CDR3 nucleotides: TGCAGCGTTGAGCCCACAGTCTCTAACTATGGCTACACCTTC. The gene calls are TRBV29-1 and TRBJ1-2; D remains ambiguous. Germline V CDR1 and CDR2: SQVTM, ANQGSEA. This CDR3 is 14 amino acids long. The ends were cut back, 3 bases at V and 0 bases at J, with 11 bases in the middle. Full variable domain (remainder filled in from reference TRBV29-1 and TRBJ1-2): SAVISQKPSRDICQRGTSLTIQCQVDSQVTMMFWYRQQPGQSLTLIATANQGSEATYESGFVIDKFPISRPNLTFSTLTVSNMSPEDSSIYLCSVEPTVSNYGYTFGSGTRLTVV.

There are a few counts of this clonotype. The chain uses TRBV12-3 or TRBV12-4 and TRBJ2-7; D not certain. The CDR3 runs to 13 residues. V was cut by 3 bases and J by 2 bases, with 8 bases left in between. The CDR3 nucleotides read TGTGCCAGCAGTTTTGGTACAGCCTACGAGCAGTACTTC. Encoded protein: CASSFGTAYEQYF.

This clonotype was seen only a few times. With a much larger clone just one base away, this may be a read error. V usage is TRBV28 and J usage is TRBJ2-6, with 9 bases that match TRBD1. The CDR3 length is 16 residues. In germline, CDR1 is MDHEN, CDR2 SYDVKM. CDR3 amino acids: CASRGQGVSGANGLTF. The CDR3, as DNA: TGTGCCAGCAGGGGACAGGGAGTCTCTGGGGCCAACGGCCTGACTTTC.

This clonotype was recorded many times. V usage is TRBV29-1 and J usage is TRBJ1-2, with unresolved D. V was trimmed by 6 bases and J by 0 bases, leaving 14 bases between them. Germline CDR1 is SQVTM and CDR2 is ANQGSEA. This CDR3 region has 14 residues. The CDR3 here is CSVIEGLANYGYTF. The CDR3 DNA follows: TGCAGCGTCATAGAGGGTCTTGCTAACTATGGCTACACCTTC.

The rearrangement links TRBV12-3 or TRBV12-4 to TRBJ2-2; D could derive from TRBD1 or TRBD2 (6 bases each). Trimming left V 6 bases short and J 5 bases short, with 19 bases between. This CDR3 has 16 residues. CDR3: CASRERGLWDTGELFF. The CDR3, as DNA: TGTGCCAGCAGAGAACGGGGGCTCTGGGATACCGGGGAGCTGTTTTTT.

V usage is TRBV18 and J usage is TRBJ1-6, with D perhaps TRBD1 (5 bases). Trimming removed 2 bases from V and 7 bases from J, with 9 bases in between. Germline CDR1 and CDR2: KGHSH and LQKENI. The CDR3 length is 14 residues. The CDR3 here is CASSPGAENSPLHF. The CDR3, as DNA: TGTGCCAGCTCACCAGGGGCAGAAAATTCACCCCTCCACTTT.

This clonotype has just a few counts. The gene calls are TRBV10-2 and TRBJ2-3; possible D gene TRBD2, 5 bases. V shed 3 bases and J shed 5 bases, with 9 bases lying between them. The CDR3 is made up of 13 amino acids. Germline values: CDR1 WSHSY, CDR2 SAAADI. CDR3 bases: TGCGCCAGCAGTGACTACCGGGGAGATACGCAGTATTTT. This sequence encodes CASSDYRGDTQYF.

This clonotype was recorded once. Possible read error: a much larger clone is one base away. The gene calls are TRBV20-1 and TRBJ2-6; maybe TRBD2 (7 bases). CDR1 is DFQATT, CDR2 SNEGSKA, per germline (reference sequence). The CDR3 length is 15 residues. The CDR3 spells CSASRPIAGANGLTF. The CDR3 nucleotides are TGCAGTGCTAGTCGACCCATCGCGGGGGCCAACGGCCTGACTTTC.

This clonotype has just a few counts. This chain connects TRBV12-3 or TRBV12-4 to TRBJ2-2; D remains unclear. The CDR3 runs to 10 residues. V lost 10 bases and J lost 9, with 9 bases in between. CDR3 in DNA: TGTGCCACAGGAGTAAGGGAGCTGTTTTTT. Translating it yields CATGVRELFF.

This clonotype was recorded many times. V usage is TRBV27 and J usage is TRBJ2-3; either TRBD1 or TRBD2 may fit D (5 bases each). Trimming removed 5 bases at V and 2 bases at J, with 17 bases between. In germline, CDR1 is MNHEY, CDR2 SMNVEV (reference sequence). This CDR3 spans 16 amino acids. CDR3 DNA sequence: TGTGCCAGCAGTCGCTCTGAGAGGGGCGTCACAGATACGCAGTATTTT. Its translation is CASSRSERGVTDTQYF.

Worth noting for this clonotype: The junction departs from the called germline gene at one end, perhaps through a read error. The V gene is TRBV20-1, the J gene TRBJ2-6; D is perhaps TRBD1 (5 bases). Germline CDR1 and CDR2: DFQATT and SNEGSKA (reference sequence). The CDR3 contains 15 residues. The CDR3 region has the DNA TGCAGTGCTAGAGGCAGGAGAACTGGGGCCAACGGCCTGACTTTC. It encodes CSARGRRTGANGLTF.

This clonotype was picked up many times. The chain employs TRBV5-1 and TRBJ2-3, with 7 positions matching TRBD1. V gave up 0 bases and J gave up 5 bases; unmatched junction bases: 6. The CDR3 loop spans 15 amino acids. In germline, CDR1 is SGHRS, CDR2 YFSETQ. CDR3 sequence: CASSLASGGKDTQYF. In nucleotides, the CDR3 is TGCGCCAGCAGCTTGGCTTCAGGGGGAAAAGATACGCAGTATTTT.

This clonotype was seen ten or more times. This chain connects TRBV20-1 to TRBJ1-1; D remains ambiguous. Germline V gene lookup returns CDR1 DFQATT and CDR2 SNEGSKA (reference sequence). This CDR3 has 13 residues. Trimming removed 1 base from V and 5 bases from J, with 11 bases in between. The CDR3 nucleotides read TGCAGTGCTAGAGGGCAGCCAGGAACTGAAGCTTTCTTT. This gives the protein CSARGQPGTEAFF.

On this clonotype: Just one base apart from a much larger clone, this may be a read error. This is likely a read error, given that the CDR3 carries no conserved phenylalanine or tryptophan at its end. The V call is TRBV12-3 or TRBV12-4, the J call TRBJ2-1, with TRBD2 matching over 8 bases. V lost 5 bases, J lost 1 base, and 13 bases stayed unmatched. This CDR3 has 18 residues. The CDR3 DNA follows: TGTGCCAGCAGTGGTCGCTCGGGAGCGGGAGAATCCTACAATGAGCAGTTCTTG. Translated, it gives CASSGRSGAGESYNEQFL.

This chain's CDR3 is CASSSTENTEAFF. The CDR3 DNA reads as TGTGCCAGCAGCTCCACAGAGAACACTGAAGCTTTCTTT. V usage is TRBV11-2 and J usage is TRBJ1-1; no definite D call. V was cut by 4 bases and J by 1 base, with 7 bases left in between. CDR1 is SGHAT, CDR2 FQNNGV, per germline. The CDR3 is made up of 13 amino acids.

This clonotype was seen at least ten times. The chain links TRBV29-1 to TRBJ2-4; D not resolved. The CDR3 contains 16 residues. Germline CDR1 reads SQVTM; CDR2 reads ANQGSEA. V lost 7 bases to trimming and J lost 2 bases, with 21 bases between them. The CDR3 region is CSALGWVKGTKNIQYF. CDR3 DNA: TGCAGCGCCCTTGGTTGGGTGAAGGGAACCAAAAACATTCAGTACTTC.

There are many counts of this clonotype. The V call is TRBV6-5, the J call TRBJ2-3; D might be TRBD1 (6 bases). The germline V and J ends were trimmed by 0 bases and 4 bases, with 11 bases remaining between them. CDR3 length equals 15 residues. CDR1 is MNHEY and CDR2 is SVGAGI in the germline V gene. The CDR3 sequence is CASSYSLGGPDTQYF. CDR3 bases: TGTGCCAGCAGTTACTCCCTAGGGGGTCCAGATACGCAGTATTTT.

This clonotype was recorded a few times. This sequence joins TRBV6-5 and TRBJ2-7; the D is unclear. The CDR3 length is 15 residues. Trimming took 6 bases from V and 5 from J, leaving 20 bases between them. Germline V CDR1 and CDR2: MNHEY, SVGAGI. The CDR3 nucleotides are TGTGCCAGCAGCGACTCCGTTGCCCCCAGCGACGAGCAGTACTTC. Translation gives CASSDSVAPSDEQYF.